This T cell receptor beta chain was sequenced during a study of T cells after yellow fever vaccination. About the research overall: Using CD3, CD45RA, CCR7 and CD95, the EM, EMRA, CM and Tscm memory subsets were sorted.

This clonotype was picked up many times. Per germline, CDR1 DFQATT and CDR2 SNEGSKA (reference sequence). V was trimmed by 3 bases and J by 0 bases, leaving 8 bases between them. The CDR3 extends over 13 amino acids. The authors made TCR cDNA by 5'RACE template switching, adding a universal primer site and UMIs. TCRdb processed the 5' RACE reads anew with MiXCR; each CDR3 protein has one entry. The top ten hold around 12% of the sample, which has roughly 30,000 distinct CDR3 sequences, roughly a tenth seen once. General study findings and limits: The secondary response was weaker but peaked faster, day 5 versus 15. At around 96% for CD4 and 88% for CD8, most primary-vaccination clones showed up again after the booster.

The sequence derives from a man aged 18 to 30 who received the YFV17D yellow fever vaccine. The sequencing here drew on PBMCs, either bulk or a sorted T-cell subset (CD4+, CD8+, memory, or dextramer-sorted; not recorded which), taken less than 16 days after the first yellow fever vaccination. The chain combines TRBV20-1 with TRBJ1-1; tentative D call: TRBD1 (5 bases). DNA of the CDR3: TGCAGTGCTAGGGACATGGTGAACACTGAAGCTTTCTTT. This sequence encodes CSARDMVNTEAFF.